Given below is one T cell receptor beta chain in context. What it recognizes is unknown. This entry is derived from a study of blood T cells in healthy people across ages. Findings of the study overall: Diversity of TCR beta per million T cells declined in a roughly linear way with age. The study lacked donor CMV status, which possibly confounded expanded clonotype changes.

A second PCR, run for about 6 to 11 cycles, used a sample-barcoded 5' primer plus a J-beta primer mix. TCRdb passed the 5' RACE reads through MiXCR, listing each CDR3 protein once. The data show around 990,000 distinct CDR3 sequences, approximately 26% seen once. The same sample was also studied in work on T cells of mothers and their children. That investigation notes: An overlap that was slightly higher, though non-significant, was seen in related mother-child pairs versus unrelated pairs.

This sequence originates from a girl aged 2 to 10 in good health. The sample consisted of blood.

The CDR3 DNA is TGTGCCAGCAGGCCAGCAGGGGAGGGTGAGCAGTTCTTC. Translated, it gives CASRPAGEGEQFF. The V and J genes are TRBV28 and TRBJ2-1, with a possible D match to TRBD2 (7 bases). This CDR3 contains 13 residues. Germline-derived CDR1 and CDR2 are MDHEN and SYDVKM. V was pared by 6 bases and J by 9 bases, with 15 bases between.